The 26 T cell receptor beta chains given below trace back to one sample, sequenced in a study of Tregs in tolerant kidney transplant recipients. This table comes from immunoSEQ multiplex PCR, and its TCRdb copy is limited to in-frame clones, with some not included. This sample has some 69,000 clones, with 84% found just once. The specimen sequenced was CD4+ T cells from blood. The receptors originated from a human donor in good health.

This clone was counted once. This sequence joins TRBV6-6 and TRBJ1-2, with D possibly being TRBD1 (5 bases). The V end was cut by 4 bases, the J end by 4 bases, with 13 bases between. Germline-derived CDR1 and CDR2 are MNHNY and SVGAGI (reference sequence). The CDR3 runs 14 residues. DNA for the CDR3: TGTGCCAGCAGTTGGGGGACCGACATCTATGGCTACACCTTC. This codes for CASSWGTDIYGYTF.

CDR3 amino acids: CASSWSQRTNGYTF. DNA of the CDR3: TGTGCCAGCAGTTGGTCTCAGAGGACCAATGGCTACACCTTC. The chain couples TRBV6-5 to TRBJ1-2, with D hard to call. Trimming shortened V by 4 bases and J by 6 bases, and 15 bases separated the two germline ends. The CDR3 sequence is 14 residues long. Germline values: CDR1 MNHEY, CDR2 SVGAGI.

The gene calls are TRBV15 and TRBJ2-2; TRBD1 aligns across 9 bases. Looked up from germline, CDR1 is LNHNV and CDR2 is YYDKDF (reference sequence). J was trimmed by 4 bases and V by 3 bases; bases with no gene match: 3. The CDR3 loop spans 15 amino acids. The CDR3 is CATSSGGQGTGELFF. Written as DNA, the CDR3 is TGTGCCACCAGCAGTGGGGGACAGGGCACCGGGGAGCTGTTTTTT.

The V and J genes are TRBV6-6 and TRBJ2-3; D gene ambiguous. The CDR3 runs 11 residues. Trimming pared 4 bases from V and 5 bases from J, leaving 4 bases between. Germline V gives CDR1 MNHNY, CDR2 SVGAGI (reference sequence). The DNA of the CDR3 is TGTGCCAGCAGTTGGGGAGATACGCAGTATTTT. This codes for CASSWGDTQYF.

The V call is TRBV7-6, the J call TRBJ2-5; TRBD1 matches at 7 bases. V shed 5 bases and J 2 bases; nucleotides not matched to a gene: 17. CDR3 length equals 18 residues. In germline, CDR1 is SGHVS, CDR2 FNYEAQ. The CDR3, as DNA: TGTGCCAGCAGCCTAGGGACAGCCTTCAGCCCTACTCAAGAGACCCAGTACTTC. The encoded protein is CASSLGTAFSPTQETQYF.

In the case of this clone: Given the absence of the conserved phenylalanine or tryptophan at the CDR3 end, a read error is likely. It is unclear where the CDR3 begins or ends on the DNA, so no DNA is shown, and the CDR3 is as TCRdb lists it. The CDR3: CASSPKDRIHL. The V and J genes are TRBV4-2 and TRBJ1-2; TRBD1, the table's D call, was not compared with the DNA. A total of 11 residues make up the CDR3, ends included. Per the germline V gene, CDR1 is LGHNA and CDR2 is YNFKEQ.

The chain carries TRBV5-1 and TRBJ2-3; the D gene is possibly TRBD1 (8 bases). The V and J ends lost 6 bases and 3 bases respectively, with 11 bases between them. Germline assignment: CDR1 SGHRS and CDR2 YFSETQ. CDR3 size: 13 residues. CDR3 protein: CASNRGGTDTQYF. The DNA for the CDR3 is TGCGCCAGCAACAGGGGGGGAACAGATACGCAGTATTTT.

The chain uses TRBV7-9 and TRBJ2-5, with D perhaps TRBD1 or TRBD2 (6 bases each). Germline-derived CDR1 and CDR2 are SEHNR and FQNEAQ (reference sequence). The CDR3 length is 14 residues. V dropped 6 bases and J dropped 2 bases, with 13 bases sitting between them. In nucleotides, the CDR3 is TGTGCCAGCAGTCGGGGGCGGGGTCAAGAGACCCAGTACTTC. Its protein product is CASSRGRGQETQYF. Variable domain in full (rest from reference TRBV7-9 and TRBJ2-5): DTGVSQNPRHKITKRGQNVTFRCDPISEHNRLYWYRQTLGQGPEFLTYFQNEAQLEKSRLLSDRFSAERPKGSFSTLEIQRTEQGDSAMYLCASSRGRGQETQYFGPGTRLLVL.

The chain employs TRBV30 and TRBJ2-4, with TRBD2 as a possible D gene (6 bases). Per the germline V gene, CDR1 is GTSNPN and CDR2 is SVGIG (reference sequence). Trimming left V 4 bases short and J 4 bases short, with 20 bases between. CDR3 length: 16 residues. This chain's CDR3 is CAWTRPSGGAKNIQYF. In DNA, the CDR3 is TGTGCCTGGACCCGGCCCAGCGGCGGGGCAAAAAACATTCAGTACTTC. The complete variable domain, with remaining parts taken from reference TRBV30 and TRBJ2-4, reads SQTIHQWPATLVQPVGSPLSLECTVEGTSNPNLYWYRQAAGRGLQLLFYSVGIGQISSEVPQNLSASRPQDRQFILSSKKLLLSDSGFYLCAWTRPSGGAKNIQYFGAGTRLSVL.

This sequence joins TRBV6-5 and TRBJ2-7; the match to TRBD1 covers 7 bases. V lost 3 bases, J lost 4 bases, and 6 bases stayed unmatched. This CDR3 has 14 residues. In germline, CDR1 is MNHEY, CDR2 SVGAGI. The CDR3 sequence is CASSYEGTAYEQYF. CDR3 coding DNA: TGTGCCAGCAGTTATGAAGGGACAGCATACGAGCAGTACTTC.

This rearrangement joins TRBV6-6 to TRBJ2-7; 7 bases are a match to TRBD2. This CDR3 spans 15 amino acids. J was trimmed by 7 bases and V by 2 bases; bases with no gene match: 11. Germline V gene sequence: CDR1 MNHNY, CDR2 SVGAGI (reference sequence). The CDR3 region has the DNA TGTGCCAGCAGTTACCGCGGCAACGCGGGGGATGAGCAGTACTTC. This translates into CASSYRGNAGDEQYF.

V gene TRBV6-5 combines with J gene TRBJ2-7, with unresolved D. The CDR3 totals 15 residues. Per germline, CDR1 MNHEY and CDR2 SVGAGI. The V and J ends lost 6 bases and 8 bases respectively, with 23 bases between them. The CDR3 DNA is TGTGCCAGCAGACGAACTCCGACTGCCGGTGTTAAGCAGTACTTC. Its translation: CASRRTPTAGVKQYF.

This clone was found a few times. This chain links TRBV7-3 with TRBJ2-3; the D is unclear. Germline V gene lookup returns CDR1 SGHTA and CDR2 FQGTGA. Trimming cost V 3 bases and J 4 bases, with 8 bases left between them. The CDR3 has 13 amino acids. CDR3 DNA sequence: TGTGCCAGCAGCTTTACAGCTTCAGATACGCAGTATTTT. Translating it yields CASSFTASDTQYF. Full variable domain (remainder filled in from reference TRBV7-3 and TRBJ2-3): GAGVSQTPSNKVTEKGKYVELRCDPISGHTALYWYRQSLGQGPEFLIYFQGTGAADDSGLPNDRFFAVRPEGSVSTLKIQRTERGDSAVYLCASSFTASDTQYFGPGTRLTVL.

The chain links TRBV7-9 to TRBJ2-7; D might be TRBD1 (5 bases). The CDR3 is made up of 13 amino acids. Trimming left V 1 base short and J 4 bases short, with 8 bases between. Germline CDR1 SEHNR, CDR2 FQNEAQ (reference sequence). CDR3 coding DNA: TGTGCCAGCAGCTTAGTGACAGCTTACGAGCAGTACTTC. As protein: CASSLVTAYEQYF.

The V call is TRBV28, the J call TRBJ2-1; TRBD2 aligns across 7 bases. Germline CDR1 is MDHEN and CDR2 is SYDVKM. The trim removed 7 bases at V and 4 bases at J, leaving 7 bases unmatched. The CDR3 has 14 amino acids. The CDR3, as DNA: TGTGCCAGCACGCGGGAGATAGGGTACAATGAGCAGTTCTTC. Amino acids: CASTREIGYNEQFF. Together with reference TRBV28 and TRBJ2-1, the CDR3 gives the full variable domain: DVKVTQSSRYLVKRTGEKVFLECVQDMDHENMFWYRQDPGLGLRLIYFSYDVKMKEKGDIPEGYSVSREKKERFSLILESASTNQTSMYLCASTREIGYNEQFFGPGTRLTVL.

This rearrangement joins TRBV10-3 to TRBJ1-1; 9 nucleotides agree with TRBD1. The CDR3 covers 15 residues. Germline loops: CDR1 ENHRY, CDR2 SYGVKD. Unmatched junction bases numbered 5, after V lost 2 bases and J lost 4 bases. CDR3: CAISEPGQGGTEAFF. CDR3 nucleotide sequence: TGTGCCATCAGTGAGCCGGGACAGGGAGGCACTGAAGCTTTCTTT.

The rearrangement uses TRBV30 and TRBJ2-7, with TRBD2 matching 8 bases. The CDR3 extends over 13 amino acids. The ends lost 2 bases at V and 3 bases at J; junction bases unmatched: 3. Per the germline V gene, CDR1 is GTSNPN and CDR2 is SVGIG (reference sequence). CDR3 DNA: TGTGCCTGGAGTAAGGGACTAGACTACGAGCAGTACTTC. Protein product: CAWSKGLDYEQYF.

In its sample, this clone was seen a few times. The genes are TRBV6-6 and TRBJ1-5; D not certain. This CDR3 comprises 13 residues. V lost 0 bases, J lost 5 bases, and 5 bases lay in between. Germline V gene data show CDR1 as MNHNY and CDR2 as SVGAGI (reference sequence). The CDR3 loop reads CASSYSPDQPQHF. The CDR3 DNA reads TGTGCCAGCAGTTACTCCCCGGATCAGCCCCAGCATTTT.

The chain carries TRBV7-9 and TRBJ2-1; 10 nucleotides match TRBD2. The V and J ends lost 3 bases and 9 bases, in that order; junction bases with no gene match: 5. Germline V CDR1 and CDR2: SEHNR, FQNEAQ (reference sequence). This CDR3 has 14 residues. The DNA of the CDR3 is TGTGCCAGCAGCTTTGGAGCGGGAGGGGGTGAGCAGTTCTTC. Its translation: CASSFGAGGGEQFF.

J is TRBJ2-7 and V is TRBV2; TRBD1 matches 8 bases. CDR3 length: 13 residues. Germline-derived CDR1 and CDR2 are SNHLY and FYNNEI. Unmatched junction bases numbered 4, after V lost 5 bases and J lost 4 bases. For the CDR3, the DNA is TGTGCCAGCAGTCCGGGACAGGTTTACGAGCAGTACTTC. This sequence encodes CASSPGQVYEQYF.

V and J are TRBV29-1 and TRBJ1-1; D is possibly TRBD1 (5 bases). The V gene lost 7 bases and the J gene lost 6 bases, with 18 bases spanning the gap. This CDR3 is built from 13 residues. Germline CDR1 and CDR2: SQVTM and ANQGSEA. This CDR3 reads CSAIKAGLSEAFF. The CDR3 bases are TGCAGCGCCATAAAGGCAGGGTTGTCTGAAGCTTTCTTT.

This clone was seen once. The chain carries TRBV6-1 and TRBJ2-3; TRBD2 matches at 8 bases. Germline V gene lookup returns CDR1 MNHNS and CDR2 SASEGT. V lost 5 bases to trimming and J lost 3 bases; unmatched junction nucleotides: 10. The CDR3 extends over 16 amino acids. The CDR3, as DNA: TGTGCCAGCAGTAAAGTTCCAGCGGGGGATACAGATACGCAGTATTTT. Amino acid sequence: CASSKVPAGDTDTQYF.

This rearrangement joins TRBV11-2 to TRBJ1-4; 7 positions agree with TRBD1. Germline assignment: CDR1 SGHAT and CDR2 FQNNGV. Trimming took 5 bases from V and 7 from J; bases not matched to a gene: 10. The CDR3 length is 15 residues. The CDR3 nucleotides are TGTGCCAGCAGCCTCCTACAGGGGAATGCTGAAAAACTGTTTTTT. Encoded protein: CASSLLQGNAEKLFF. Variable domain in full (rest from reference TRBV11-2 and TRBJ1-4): EAGVAQSPRYKIIEKRQSVAFWCNPISGHATLYWYQQILGQGPKLLIQFQNNGVVDDSQLPKDRFSAERLKGVDSTLKIQPAKLEDSAVYLCASSLLQGNAEKLFFGSGTQLSVL.

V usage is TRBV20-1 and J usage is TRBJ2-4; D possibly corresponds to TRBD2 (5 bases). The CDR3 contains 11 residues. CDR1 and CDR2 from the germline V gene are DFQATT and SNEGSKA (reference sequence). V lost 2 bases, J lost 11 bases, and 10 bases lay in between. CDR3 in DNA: TGCAGTGCTAGAACGGACTCCCTTCAGTACTTC. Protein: CSARTDSLQYF.

The CDR3 spells CASSDPGGSYTEAFF. The DNA of the CDR3 is TGTGCCAGCAGCGACCCAGGGGGCAGTTACACTGAAGCTTTCTTT. The rearrangement joins TRBV2 to TRBJ1-1; 8 bases match TRBD1. Losses at the gene ends were 6 bases for V and 3 bases for J; bases not matched to a gene: 9. CDR1 and CDR2 (germline): SNHLY, FYNNEI. The CDR3 totals 15 residues.

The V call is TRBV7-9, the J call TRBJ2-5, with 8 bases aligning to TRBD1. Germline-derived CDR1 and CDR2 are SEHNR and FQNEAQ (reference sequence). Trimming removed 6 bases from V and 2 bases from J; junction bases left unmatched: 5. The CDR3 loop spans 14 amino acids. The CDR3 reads CASRRTGPQETQYF. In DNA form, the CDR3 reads TGTGCCAGCAGGCGGACAGGGCCTCAAGAGACCCAGTACTTC. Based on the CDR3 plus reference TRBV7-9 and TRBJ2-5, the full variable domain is DTGVSQNPRHKITKRGQNVTFRCDPISEHNRLYWYRQTLGQGPEFLTYFQNEAQLEKSRLLSDRFSAERPKGSFSTLEIQRTEQGDSAMYLCASRRTGPQETQYFGPGTRLLVL.